The clone carrying this T cell receptor beta chain has a count of ten or more. Its antigen is currently unknown. V lost 6 bases and J lost 4; bases outside the gene matches: 2. Germline V gene sequence: CDR1 LGHNT, CDR2 FRNRAP. The CDR3 contains 12 residues. Using immunoSEQ multiplex PCR, the repertoire was profiled, and TCRdb retains in-frame clones only, with some absent. The profile shows 90,000 to 100,000 clones, approximately 75% of them singletons. The data were taken from a study of radiotherapy plus CTLA-4 blockade in lung cancer. At the level of the study: Objective responses emerged in about 20% of patients, and around 31% attained disease control.

Notes on the study in general: Some TCR clones had been derived from tumors. These clones expanded in peripheral blood after radiotherapy plus ipilimumab.

In chemo-refractory metastatic non-small-cell lung cancer, patients got ipilimumab CTLA-4 blockade together with focal radiation. The chain employs TRBV12-5 and TRBJ2-5, with 7 bases aligning to TRBD2. Here the sequenced sample was peripheral blood, taken from a patient treated with radiotherapy plus ipilimumab. The clonotype originates from a human donor with non-small cell lung cancer who had a partial response to radiotherapy plus ipilimumab. Some clones in this sample may be carry-over from other donors' samples. The CDR3 protein is CASGRERETQYF. Here the CDR3 DNA reads TGTGCTAGTGGGCGGGAGCGAGAGACCCAGTACTTC.